This T cell receptor (beta chain) was obtained from a study of T cell responses to AZD1222 COVID-19 vaccine. Overall study context: Second doses that came at about 4 or about 12 weeks were put together.

A note on this clone: Its antigen is not identified.

Trimming took off 0 bases at V and 4 bases at J, with 4 bases between the two ends. Per germline, CDR1 SNHLY and CDR2 FYNNEI. The CDR3 loop spans 12 amino acids. Findings and limits, study-wide: Following two doses of AZD1222, Spike-specific TCR breadth and depth rose. Spike was spanned by vaccine-associated CD4 TCRs, with dominance at 160-218 and 743-854.

Libraries were prepared by immunoSEQ multiplex PCR; TCRdb keeps only in-frame clonotypes and omits some of them. The top ten clones hold 27% of a sample with more than 45,000 clones, roughly 83% of them seen once. The chain couples TRBV2 to TRBJ2-7; D not resolved. The TCR comes from an adult in good health. Sample: peripheral blood, taken on day 0 of AZD1222 vaccination. The CDR3, as DNA: TGTGCCAGCAGTGAAGCAGGGTACGAGCAGTACTTC. It specifies CASSEAGYEQYF.